The rows below give T cell receptor beta chains drawn from one sample of a study of CD8 T cells in Susac syndrome. TCRdb called the immunoSEQ multiplex PCR reads again in MiXCR, with one record for every CDR3 protein. The data hold 150,000 to 250,000 distinct CDR3 sequences, with more than 90% observed a single time. The sequencing input was CD4+ T cells from PBMCs. Receptors originate from a human donor with multiple sclerosis. Both conserved end residues are part of each CDR3. A D gene is named only where the DNA matches it firmly. Clone size, where shown, is once, few, many, or a class for clones that have expanded.

d_call j_call clone_size v_call cdr3_nt cdr3_aa
. TRBJ2-5 once TRBV11-2 TGTGCCAGCAGCTTAGGGACCCCAAAAGGGACCCAGTACTTC CASSLGTPKGTQYF
. TRBJ2-5 . TRBV15 TGTGCCACCAGCCTCCCAGGGAAATACCAAGAGACCCAGTACTTC CATSLPGKYQETQYF
. TRBJ1-2 . TRBV7-9 TGTGCCAGCAGCCCCCCTGGCGGGTACCCTGGCTACACCTTC CASSPPGGYPGYTF
TRBD1 TRBJ1-2 once TRBV6-6 TGTGCCAGCAGCCCAACAGGGGGCGCGGGCTACACCTTC CASSPTGGAGYTF
. TRBJ1-1 . TRBV14 TGTGCCAGCAGCCAATCCAAAAACACTGAAGCTTTCTTT CASSQSKNTEAFF
TRBD2 TRBJ2-7 . TRBV15 TGTGCCACCAGCGGTAGCGGGACCTACGAGCAGTACTTC CATSGSGTYEQYF
. TRBJ2-1 . TRBV9 TGTGCCAGCAGCGCCACCCTCGAACCGCACAATGAGCAGTTCTTC CASSATLEPHNEQFF
TRBD1 TRBJ2-5 . TRBV7-9 TGTGCCAGCAGCCCGAGCCCGGGACAGGGGGACCAAGAGACCCAGTACTTC CASSPSPGQGDQETQYF
. TRBJ2-3 . TRBV27 TGTGCCAGCAGTTCCCAGCGGGCTTGGGTAGATACGCAGTATTTT CASSSQRAWVDTQYF
. TRBJ1-5 . TRBV15 TGTGCCACCAGCAGAGACCGCGGGGCCGGTGGCCAGCCCCAGCATTTT CATSRDRGAGGQPQHF
TRBD1 TRBJ1-2 . TRBV29-1 TGCAGCGTTGGGGGTCCGGGACAGGGGACGCGGGGCTACACCTTC CSVGGPGQGTRGYTF
. TRBJ2-7 . TRBV20-1 TGCAGTGCTAGCGGGGGGCACTCCTACGAGCAGTACTTC CSASGGHSYEQYF
. TRBJ1-2 . TRBV30 TGTGCCTGGACCCCAAACCCGGGGGGCGGCTACACCTTC CAWTPNPGGGYTF
TRBD1 TRBJ2-3 . TRBV29-1 TGCAGTGGACTCAGGACAGGGCGGACAGATACGCAGTATTTT CSGLRTGRTDTQYF
. TRBJ1-3 . TRBV5-4 TGTGCCAGCAGCTTCACAGGAATCTCTGGAAACACCATATATTTT CASSFTGISGNTIYF
. TRBJ2-2 . TRBV5-4 TGTGCCAGCAACTTGCAGCAGAACACCGGGGAGCTGTTTTTT CASNLQQNTGELFF
TRBD1 TRBJ1-5 . TRBV30 TGTGCCTGGAGCCGACAGGGGACGGTTCAGCCCCAGCATTTT CAWSRQGTVQPQHF